The clone carrying this TCR beta chain was seen more than once but under ten times. This specimen comes from a study of memory CD4+ T cells and cytomegalovirus serostatus. About the study: Healthy Belgian adult donors included nine or ten CMV-positive and 24 CMV-negative people.

Generated by immunoSEQ multiplex PCR, the TCRdb table keeps only in-frame clones and is missing some. Of around 40,000 clones in the sample, around three quarters were seen once. Single viable CD3+CD4+CD8-CD45RO+ cells were sorted as the memory CD4+ T cells. Germline CDR1 reads MNHNY; CDR2 reads SVGAGI (reference sequence). The CDR3 runs 11 residues. V dropped 2 bases and J dropped 9 bases, with 5 bases sitting between them. V usage is TRBV6-6 and J usage is TRBJ2-1, with unresolved D. Material: memory CD4+ T cells from blood. This TCR came from an adult in good health and CMV-seronegative. In nucleotides, the CDR3 is TGTGCCAGCAGTTACGGGTCTGAGCAGTTCTTC. Translation gives CASSYGSEQFF.